The clone carrying this T cell receptor beta chain was counted a single time. What it recognizes is unknown. Method: immunoSEQ multiplex PCR; TCRdb's copy keeps in-frame clones and lacks some. The sample consists of 180,000 or so clones, roughly nine tenths of them appearing once. This sample was included in a study of Ad26.COV2.S vaccination and SARS-CoV-2 variants. The CDR3 loop spans 17 amino acids. CDR1 is LGHDT and CDR2 is YNNKEL in the germline V gene (reference sequence). Trimming removed 0 bases from V and 5 bases from J; junction bases left unmatched: 10. General study results and limits: Vaccine and placebo recipients had comparable breadth of non-spike TCRs.

This chain joins TRBV3-1 (or the pseudogene TRBV3-2) and TRBJ1-1, with TRBD1 matching over 9 bases. Sequenced here: peripheral blood, sampled after recovery from COVID-19. The sequence was obtained from a human donor who had recovered from COVID-19. The CDR3 spells CASSQDRGGQGGTEAFF. CDR3 nucleotide sequence: TGTGCCAGCAGCCAAGATCGAGGGGGACAGGGAGGTACTGAAGCTTTCTTT.